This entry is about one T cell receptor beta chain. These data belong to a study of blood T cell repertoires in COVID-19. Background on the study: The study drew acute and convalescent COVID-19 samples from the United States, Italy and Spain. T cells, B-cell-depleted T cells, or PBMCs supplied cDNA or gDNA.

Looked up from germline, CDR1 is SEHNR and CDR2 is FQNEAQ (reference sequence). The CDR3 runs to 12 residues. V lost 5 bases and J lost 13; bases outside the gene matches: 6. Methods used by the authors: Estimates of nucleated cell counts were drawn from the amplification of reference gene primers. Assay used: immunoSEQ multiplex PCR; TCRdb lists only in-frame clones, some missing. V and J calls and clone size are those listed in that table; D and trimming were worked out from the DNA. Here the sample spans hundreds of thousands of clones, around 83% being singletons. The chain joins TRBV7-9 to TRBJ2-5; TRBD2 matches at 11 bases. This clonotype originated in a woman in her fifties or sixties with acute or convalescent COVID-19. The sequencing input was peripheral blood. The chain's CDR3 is CASSPPSGRTYF. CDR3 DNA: TGTGCCAGCAGCCCGCCTAGCGGGAGGACGTACTTC.